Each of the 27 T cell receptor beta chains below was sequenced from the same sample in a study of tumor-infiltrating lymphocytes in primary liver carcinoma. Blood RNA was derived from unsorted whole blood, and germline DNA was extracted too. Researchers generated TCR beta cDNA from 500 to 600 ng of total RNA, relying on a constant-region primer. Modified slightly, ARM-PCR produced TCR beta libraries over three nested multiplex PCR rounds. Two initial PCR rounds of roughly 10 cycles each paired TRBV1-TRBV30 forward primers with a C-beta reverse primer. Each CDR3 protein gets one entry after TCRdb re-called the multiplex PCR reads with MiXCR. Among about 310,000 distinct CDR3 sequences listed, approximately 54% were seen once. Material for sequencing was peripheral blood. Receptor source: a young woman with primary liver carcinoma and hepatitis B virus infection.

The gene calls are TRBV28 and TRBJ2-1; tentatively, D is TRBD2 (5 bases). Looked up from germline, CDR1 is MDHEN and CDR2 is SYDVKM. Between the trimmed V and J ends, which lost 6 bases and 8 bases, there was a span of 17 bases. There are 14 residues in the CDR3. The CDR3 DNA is TGTGCCAGCAGGGCACGCGGGCGGTGGGATGAGCAGTTCTTC. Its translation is CASRARGRWDEQFF.

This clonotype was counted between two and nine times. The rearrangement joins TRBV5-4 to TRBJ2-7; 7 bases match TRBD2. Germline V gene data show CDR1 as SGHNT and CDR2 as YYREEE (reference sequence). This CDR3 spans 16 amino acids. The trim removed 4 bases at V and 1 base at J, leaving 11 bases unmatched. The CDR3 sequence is CASSHRGLVSSYEQYF. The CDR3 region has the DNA TGTGCCAGCAGCCACCGAGGACTAGTGAGTTCCTACGAGCAGTACTTC.

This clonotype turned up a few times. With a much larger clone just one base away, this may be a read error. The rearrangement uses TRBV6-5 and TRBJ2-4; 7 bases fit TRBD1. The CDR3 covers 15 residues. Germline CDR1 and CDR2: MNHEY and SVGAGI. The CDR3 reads CVSSTTGRAKNIQYF. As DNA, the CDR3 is TGTGTCAGCAGCACGACAGGGAGAGCCAAAAACATTCAGTACTTC.

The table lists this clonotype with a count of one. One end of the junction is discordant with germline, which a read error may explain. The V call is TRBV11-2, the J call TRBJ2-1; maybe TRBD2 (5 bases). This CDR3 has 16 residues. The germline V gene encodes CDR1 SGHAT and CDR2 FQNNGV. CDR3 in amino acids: CANSLRLLVDYNEQFF. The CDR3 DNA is TGTGCCAACAGCTTACGTTTACTAGTGGATTACAATGAGCAATTCTTC.

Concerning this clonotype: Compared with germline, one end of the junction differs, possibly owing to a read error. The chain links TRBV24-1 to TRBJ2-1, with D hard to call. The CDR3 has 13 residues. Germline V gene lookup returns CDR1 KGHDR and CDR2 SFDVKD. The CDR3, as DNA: TGTGCCAGCAGTGATACCAATCCGCGTGAGCAGTTCTTC. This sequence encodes CASSDTNPREQFF.

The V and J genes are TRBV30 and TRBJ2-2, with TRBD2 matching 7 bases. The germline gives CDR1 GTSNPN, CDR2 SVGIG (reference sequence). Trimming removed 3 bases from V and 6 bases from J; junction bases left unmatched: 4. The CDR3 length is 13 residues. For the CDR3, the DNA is TGTGCCTGGAGCCGGACTAGATCCGGGGAGCTGTTTTTT. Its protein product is CAWSRTRSGELFF. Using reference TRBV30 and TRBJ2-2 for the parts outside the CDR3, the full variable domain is SQTIHQWPATLVQPVGSPLSLECTVEGTSNPNLYWYRQAAGRGLQLLFYSVGIGQISSEVPQNLSASRPQDRQFILSSKKLLLSDSGFYLCAWSRTRSGELFFGEGSRLTVL.

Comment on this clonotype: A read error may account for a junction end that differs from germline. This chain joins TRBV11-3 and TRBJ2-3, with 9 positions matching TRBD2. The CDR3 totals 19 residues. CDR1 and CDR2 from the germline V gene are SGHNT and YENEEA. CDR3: CASSLGFIAGAGGTDTQCF. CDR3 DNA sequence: TGTGCCAGCAGCTTAGGTTTTATAGCGGGGGCAGGAGGCACAGATACGCAGTGTTTT.

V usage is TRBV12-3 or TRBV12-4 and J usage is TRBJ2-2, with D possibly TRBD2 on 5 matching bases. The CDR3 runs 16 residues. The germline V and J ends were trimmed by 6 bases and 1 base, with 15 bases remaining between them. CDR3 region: CASSSRTQVNTGELFF. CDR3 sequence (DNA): TGTGCCAGCAGCTCCCGGACTCAAGTGAACACCGGGGAGCTGTTTTTT.

The DNA for the CDR3 is TGTGCCAGCAGCCCGGGTGACCTGTTGGCCAAAAACATTCAGTACTTC. Amino acids: CASSPGDLLAKNIQYF. The chain recombines TRBV11-2 with TRBJ2-4; D call uncertain. CDR1 and CDR2 from the germline V gene are SGHAT and FQNNGV. Trimming left V 5 bases short and J 1 base short, with 15 bases between. This CDR3 is built from 16 residues.

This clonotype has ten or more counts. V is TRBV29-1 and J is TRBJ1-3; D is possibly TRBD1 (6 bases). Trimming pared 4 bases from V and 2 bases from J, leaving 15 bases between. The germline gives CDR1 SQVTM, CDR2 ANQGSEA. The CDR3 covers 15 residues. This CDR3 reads CSVADTGGTGNTIYF. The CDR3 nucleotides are TGCAGCGTTGCCGACACTGGGGGCACTGGAAACACCATATATTTT.

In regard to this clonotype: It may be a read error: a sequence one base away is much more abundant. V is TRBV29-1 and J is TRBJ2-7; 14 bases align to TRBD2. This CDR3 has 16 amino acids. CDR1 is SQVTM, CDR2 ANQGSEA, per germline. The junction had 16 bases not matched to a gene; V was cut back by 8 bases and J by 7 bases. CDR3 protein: CSIGGTSGRPTYEQYF. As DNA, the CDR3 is TGCAGCATTGGAGGGACTAGCGGGAGACCAACGTATGAGCAGTACTTC.

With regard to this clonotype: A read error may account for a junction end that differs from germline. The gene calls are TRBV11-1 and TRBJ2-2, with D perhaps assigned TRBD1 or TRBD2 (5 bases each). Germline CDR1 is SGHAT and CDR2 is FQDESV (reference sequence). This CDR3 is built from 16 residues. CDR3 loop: CASSLRGAIGPGELFF. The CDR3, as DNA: TGTGCCAGTAGCTTAAGGGGAGCCATTGGGCCCGGGGAGCTGTTTTTT.

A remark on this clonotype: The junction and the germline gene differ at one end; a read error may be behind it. CDR3 sequence (DNA): TGTACCAGCAGTTCCGGGTCCCTCCTTCGCACAGATACGCAGTATTTT. As protein: CTSSSGSLLRTDTQYF. The chain recombines TRBV6-2 or TRBV6-3 with TRBJ2-3; no definite D call. The CDR3 consists of 16 residues. CDR1 is MNHEY, CDR2 SVGEGT, per germline.

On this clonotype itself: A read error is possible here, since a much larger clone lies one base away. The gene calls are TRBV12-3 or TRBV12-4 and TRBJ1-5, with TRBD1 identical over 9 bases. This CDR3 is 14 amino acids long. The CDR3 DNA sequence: TGTGCCGGCAGTCCGGGACAGGGTTATCAGCCCCAGCATTTT. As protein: CAGSPGQGYQPQHF.

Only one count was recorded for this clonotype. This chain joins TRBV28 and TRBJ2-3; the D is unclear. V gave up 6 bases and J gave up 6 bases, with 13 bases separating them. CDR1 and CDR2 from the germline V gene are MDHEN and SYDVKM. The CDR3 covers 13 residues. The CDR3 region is CASSPIIHDTQYF. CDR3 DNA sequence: TGTGCCAGCAGCCCAATTATCCACGATACGCAGTATTTT.

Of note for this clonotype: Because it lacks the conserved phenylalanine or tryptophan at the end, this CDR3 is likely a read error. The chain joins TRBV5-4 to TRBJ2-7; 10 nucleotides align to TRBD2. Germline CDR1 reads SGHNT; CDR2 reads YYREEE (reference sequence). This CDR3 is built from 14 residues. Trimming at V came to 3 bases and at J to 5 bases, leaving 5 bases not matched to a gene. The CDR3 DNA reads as TGTGCCAGCAGCTACCTAGCGGGAGACGACGAGCAGTACCTC. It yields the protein CASSYLAGDDEQYL.

In DNA, the CDR3 is TGCAGCGGTCGGACAGGGGATGGCCTCGGCTACACCTTC. Translation gives CSGRTGDGLGYTF. The V and J genes are TRBV29-1 and TRBJ1-2, with 9 bases that match TRBD1. V was clipped by 7 bases and J by 8 bases; unmatched bases: 11. This CDR3 comprises 13 residues. The germline V gene encodes CDR1 SQVTM and CDR2 ANQGSEA.

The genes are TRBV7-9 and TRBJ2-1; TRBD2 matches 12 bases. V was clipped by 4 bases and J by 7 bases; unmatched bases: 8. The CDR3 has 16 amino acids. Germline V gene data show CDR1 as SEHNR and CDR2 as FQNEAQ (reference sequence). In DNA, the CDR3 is TGTGCCAGCAGCTCCCTGACTAGCGGGAGAAGGAATGAGCAGTTCTTC. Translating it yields CASSSLTSGRRNEQFF.

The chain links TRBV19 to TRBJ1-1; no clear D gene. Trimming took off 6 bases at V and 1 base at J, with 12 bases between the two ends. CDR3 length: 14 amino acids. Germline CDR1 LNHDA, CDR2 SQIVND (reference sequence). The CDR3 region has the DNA TGTGCCAGTAGATTCAGCCCAAGGAACACTGAAGCTTTCTTT. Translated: CASRFSPRNTEAFF.

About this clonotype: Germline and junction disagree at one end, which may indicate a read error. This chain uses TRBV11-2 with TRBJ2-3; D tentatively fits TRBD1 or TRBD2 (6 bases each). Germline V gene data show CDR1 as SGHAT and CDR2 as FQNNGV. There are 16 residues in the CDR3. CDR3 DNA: TGTGCCAGCAGCTTATTAGGGTGGACGGGGGCAGATATGCAGTTTTTT. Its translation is CASSLLGWTGADMQFF.

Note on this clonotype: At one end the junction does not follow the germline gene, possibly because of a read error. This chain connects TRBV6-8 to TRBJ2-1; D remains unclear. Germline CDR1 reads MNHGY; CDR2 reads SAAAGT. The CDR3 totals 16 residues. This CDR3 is CASNYSSQWYFDEQFF. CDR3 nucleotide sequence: TGTGCCAGCAATTACTCGAGTCAGTGGTATTTCGATGAGCAGTTCTTC.

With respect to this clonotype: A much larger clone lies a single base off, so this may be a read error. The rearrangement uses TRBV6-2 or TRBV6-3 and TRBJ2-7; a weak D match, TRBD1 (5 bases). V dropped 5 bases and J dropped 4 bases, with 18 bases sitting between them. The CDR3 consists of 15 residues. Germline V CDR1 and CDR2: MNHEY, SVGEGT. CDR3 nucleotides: TGTGCCAGCAGTCCAGACAGCCTACAATGTTACGAGCAGTACTTC. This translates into CASSPDSLQCYEQYF.

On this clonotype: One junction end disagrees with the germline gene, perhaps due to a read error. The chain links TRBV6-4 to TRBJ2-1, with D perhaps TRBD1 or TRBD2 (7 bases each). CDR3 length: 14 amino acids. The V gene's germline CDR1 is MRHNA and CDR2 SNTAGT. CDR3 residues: CASSDQPGGGPHIF. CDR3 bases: TGTGCCAGCAGCGACCAGCCAGGGGGAGGGCCCCACATCTTC.

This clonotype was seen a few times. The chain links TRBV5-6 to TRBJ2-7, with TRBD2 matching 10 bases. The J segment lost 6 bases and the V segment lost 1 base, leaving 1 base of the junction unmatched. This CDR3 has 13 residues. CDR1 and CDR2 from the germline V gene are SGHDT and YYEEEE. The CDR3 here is CASSLTSGTEQYF. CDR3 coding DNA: TGTGCCAGCAGCTTGACTAGCGGGACCGAGCAGTACTTC.

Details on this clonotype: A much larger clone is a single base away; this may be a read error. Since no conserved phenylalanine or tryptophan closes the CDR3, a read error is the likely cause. The CDR3 reads CASTGQGFYYQPQHY. Written as DNA, the CDR3 is TGTGCCAGCACCGGACAGGGGTTTTATTATCAGCCCCAGCATTAT. This chain joins TRBV6-2 or TRBV6-3 and TRBJ1-5; 9 nucleotides match TRBD1. V lost 7 bases and J lost 5; bases outside the gene matches: 9. Germline values: CDR1 MNHEY, CDR2 SVGEGT. There are 15 residues in the CDR3.

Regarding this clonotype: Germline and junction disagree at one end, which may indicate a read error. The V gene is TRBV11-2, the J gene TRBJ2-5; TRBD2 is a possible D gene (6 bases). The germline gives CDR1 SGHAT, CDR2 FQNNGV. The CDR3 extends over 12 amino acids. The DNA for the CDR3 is TGTGCCAGCAACTTAGATCGGGAGACCCACTACTTC. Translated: CASNLDRETHYF.

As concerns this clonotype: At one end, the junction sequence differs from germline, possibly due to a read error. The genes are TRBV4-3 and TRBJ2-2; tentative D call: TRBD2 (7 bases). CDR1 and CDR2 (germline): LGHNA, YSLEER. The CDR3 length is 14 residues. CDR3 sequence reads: CASSQDLDSGELFF. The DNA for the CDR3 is TGCGCCAGCAGCCAAGATCTGGACAGCGGGGAGTTGTTTTTT.